The 16 T cell receptor beta chains presented below share a single source sample, sequenced in a study of T cell responses to AZD1222 COVID-19 vaccine. TCRdb keeps only in-frame clones here, not all; method: immunoSEQ multiplex PCR. Of around 65,000 clones listed, approximately 83% are singletons. Sequenced material: peripheral blood, taken on day 0 of AZD1222 vaccination. The receptors derive from an adult in good health.

The V gene is TRBV30, the J gene TRBJ2-3, with D perhaps TRBD2 (5 bases). The V end lost 0 bases, the J end lost 6 bases, and 7 bases lay between the germline ends. The CDR3 has 12 amino acids. The germline CDR1 and CDR2 sequences are GTSNPN and SVGIG (reference sequence). The CDR3 DNA is TGTGCCTGGAGTGTACGAGGGGATACGCAGTATTTT. Residues: CAWSVRGDTQYF.

J is TRBJ2-1 and V is TRBV5-1; TRBD1 or TRBD2 may be the D gene (5 bases each). The V end lost 5 bases, the J end lost 6 bases, and 33 bases lay between the germline ends. The CDR3 length is 20 residues. Germline CDR1 and CDR2: SGHRS and YFSETQ. The CDR3 loop is CASSRSRDSIQGNLINEQFF. In DNA, the CDR3 is TGCGCCAGCAGTCGATCGAGGGATTCAATCCAGGGAAATTTGATCAATGAGCAGTTCTTC.

This chain uses TRBV7-9 with TRBJ1-1; D remains ambiguous. Germline V gene data show CDR1 as SEHNR and CDR2 as FQNEAQ (reference sequence). Deletions cut 2 bases from V and 1 base from J, with 11 bases between. The CDR3 has 15 residues. This chain's CDR3 is CASSLSPRGNTEAFF. CDR3 coding DNA: TGTGCCAGCAGCTTAAGCCCCCGTGGGAACACTGAAGCTTTCTTT.

Notes on this clone: It differs at one base from a far larger clone, so likely a read error. V gene TRBV5-6 combines with J gene TRBJ2-7; weak D call: TRBD2 (6 bases). The CDR3 sequence is 12 residues long. The germline V gene has CDR1 SGHDT and CDR2 YYEEEE. Trimming took off 1 base at V and 6 bases at J, with 8 bases between the two ends. The CDR3 reads CASSLQGGEQYF. CDR3 nucleotides: TGTGCCAGCAGCTTGCAGGGAGGCGAGCAGTACTTC. The full variable domain, its missing parts supplied by reference TRBV5-6 and TRBJ2-7, is DAGVTQSPTHLIKTRGQQVTLRCSPKSGHDTVSWYQQALGQGPQFIFQYYEEEERQRGNFPDRFSGHQFPNYSSELNVNALLLGDSALYLCASSLQGGEQYFGPGTRLTVT.

This clone was observed a few times. The chain combines TRBV9 with TRBJ1-6; D gene unclear. Trimming pared 3 bases from V and 8 bases from J, leaving 18 bases between. CDR3 size: 16 residues. Germline assignment: CDR1 SGDLS and CDR2 YYNGEE. The CDR3, as DNA: TGTGCCAGCAGCGAGGGAGGTGGCAGAGGGTATTCACCCCTCCACTTT. This gives the protein CASSEGGGRGYSPLHF.

The count of this clone is one. This chain connects TRBV7-9 to TRBJ2-1, with D perhaps matching TRBD2 (5 bases). Trimming took off 0 bases at V and 5 bases at J, with 8 bases between the two ends. The CDR3 extends over 14 amino acids. Germline V CDR1 and CDR2: SEHNR, FQNEAQ (reference sequence). The CDR3 sequence: CASSLAAEHNEQFF. Here the CDR3 DNA reads TGTGCCAGCAGCTTAGCAGCGGAGCACAATGAGCAGTTCTTC.

The J gene is TRBJ1-6, the V gene TRBV27; a possible D gene is TRBD1 (6 bases). V was shortened by 4 bases and J by 6 bases, with 13 bases between the two germline ends. Germline V gives CDR1 MNHEY, CDR2 SMNVEV (reference sequence). CDR3 length: 15 amino acids. For the CDR3, the DNA is TGTGCCAGCAGTTCTCCCGGGGGGCTTAATTCACCCCTCCACTTT. This encodes CASSSPGGLNSPLHF.

In nucleotides, the CDR3 is TGTGCCAGCAGTTTATGGGGGCAGGGGTTCGATGGCTACACCTTC. It encodes CASSLWGQGFDGYTF. The gene calls are TRBV27 and TRBJ1-2, with D perhaps TRBD1 (6 bases). The CDR3 has 15 residues. Germline CDR1 MNHEY, CDR2 SMNVEV (reference sequence). V lost 1 base and J lost 6, with 15 bases in between.

V usage is TRBV7-2 and J usage is TRBJ2-5, with a possible D match to TRBD1 (6 bases). Germline assignment: CDR1 SGHTA and CDR2 FQGNSA. The CDR3 consists of 14 residues. V was shortened by 6 bases and J by 0 bases, with 11 bases between the two germline ends. Here the CDR3 DNA reads TGTGCCAGCAGATCTGGACAGAACCAAGAGACCCAGTACTTC. Protein product: CASRSGQNQETQYF.

The chain has TRBV14 and TRBJ1-6; D gene uncertain. Looked up from germline, CDR1 is SGHDN and CDR2 is FVKESK. Trimming removed 4 bases from V and 9 bases from J, with 10 bases in between. The CDR3 is made up of 13 amino acids. The CDR3 reads CASSRMSSSPLHF. The CDR3 DNA reads as TGTGCCAGCAGCCGGATGAGTAGTTCACCCCTCCACTTT.

The V gene is TRBV24-1, the J gene TRBJ2-1; D might be TRBD1 (6 bases). The CDR3 runs to 15 residues. Germline V gene sequence: CDR1 KGHDR, CDR2 SFDVKD. V was clipped by 5 bases and J by 4 bases, with 14 bases between them. CDR3 amino acids: CATSAQGSSYNEQFF. The CDR3 nucleotides read TGTGCCACCAGTGCCCAGGGGAGTTCTTACAATGAGCAGTTCTTC.

This chain joins TRBV12-3 or TRBV12-4 and TRBJ2-7, with D maybe TRBD1 (6 bases). CDR3 length equals 13 residues. Trimming pared 6 bases from V and 2 bases from J, leaving 11 bases between. The CDR3 sequence: CASSPGQTYEQYF. Written as DNA, the CDR3 is TGTGCCAGCAGCCCGGGACAAACCTACGAGCAGTACTTC.

At least ten counts were recorded for this clone. The sample holds other DNA sequences that translate to the same CDR3. For the CDR3, the DNA is TGTGCCACCAGTGGTGGGACTAGTGGCGAGACCCAGTACTTC. This codes for CATSGGTSGETQYF. The chain has TRBV24-1 and TRBJ2-5; 8 positions match TRBD2. The CDR3 runs 14 residues. The junction had 6 bases not matched to a gene; V was cut back by 5 bases and J by 5 bases. Per germline, CDR1 KGHDR and CDR2 SFDVKD.

The chain links TRBV27 to TRBJ2-3, with D tentatively TRBD2 (6 bases). The CDR3 is 17 residues long. V dropped 5 bases and J dropped 2 bases, with 20 bases sitting between them. Looked up from germline, CDR1 is MNHEY and CDR2 is SMNVEV (reference sequence). In DNA, the CDR3 is TGTGCCAGCAGTACCGGGACTCGACTCGTTAACACAGATACGCAGTATTTT. Residues: CASSTGTRLVNTDTQYF.

This rearrangement joins TRBV21-1 to TRBJ2-1; TRBD2, the table's D call, was not compared with the DNA. TRBV21-1 is a documented pseudogene. This CDR3 is built from 16 residues. CDR3 loop: CASSRPPSGGDNEQFF. The CDR3 coding sequence is TGTGCCAGCAGCAGACCACCTAGCGGGGGGGACAATGAGCAGTTCTTC.

This clone has just one count. The V call is TRBV18, the J call TRBJ2-2; D is unclear. The germline CDR1 and CDR2 sequences are KGHSH and LQKENI. V lost 3 bases and J 2 bases, leaving 13 bases between the germline ends. This CDR3 has 16 amino acids. The DNA for the CDR3 is TGTGCCAGCTCACCTCGAACGTCGGGCAACACCGGGGAGCTGTTTTTT. It is translated as CASSPRTSGNTGELFF.